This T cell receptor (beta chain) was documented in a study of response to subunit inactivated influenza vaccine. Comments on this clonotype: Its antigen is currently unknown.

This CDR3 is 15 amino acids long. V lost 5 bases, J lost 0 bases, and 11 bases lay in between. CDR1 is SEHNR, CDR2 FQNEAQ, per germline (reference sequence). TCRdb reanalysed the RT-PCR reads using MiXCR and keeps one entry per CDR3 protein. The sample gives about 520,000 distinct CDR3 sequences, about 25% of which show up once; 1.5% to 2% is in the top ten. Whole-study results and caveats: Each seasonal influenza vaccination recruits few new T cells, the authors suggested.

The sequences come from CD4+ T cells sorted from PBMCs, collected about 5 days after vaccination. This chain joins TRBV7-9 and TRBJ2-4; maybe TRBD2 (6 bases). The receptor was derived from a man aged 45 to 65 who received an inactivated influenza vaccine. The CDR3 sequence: CASSLIGGAKNIQYF. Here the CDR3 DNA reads TGTGCCAGCAGCCTTATCGGGGGAGCCAAAAACATTCAGTACTTC.